The T cell receptor (beta chain) under discussion was sequenced for a study of blood T cell repertoires in COVID-19. Germline lookup yields CDR1 MNHNS and CDR2 SASEGT. Between the trimmed V and J ends, which lost 0 bases and 6 bases, there was a span of 14 bases. This CDR3 is 16 amino acids long. Original processing methods: Scientists estimated how many nucleated cells there were by amplifying reference gene primers. The table came from immunoSEQ multiplex PCR; TCRdb's copy has only in-frame clones and leaves some out. That table supplies the V and J calls and clone size; D and trimming were determined from the DNA. The sample lists 100,000 or so clones; about 86% were seen once.

The sample comprised PBMCs or T cells enriched from blood (not recorded which). V gene TRBV6-1 combines with J gene TRBJ2-2; TRBD1 is a possible D gene (6 bases). This clonotype originated in a woman aged 45-65 years who had recovered from COVID-19. CDR3 in DNA: TGTGCCAGCAGTGAAGCCCCTAACAGGGTCCCCGGGGAGCTGTTTTTT. It specifies CASSEAPNRVPGELFF.